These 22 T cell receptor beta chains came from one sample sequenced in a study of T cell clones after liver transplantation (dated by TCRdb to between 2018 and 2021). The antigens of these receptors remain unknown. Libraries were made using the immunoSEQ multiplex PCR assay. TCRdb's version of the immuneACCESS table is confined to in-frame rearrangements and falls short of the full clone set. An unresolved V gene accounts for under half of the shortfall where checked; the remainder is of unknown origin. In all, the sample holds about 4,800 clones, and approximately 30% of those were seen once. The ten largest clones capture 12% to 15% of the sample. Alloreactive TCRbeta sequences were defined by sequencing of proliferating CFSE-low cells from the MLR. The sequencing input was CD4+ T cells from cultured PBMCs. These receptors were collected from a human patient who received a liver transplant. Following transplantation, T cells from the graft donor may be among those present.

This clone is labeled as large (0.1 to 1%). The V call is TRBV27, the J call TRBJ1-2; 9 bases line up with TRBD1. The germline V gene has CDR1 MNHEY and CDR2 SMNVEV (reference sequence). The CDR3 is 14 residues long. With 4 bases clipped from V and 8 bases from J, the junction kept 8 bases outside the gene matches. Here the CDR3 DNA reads TGTGCCAGCAGTTCCGGACAGGGGAGGAGGGGCTACACCTTC. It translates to CASSSGQGRRGYTF.

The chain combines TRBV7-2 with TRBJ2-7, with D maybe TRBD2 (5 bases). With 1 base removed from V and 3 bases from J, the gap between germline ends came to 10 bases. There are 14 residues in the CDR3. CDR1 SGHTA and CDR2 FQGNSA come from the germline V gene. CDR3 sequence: CASSLGVGSYEQYF. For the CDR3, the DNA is TGTGCCAGCAGCTTAGGGGTGGGGAGCTACGAGCAGTACTTC.

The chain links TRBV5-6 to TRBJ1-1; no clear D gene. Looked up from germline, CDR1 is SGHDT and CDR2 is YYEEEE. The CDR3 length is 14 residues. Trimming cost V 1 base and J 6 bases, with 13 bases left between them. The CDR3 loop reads CASSLNLVGAEAFF. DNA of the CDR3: TGTGCCAGCAGCTTGAACTTGGTGGGCGCTGAAGCTTTCTTT.

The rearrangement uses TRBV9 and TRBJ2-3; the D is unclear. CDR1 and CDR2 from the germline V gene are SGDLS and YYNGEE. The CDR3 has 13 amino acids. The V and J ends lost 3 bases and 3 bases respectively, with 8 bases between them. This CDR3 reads CASSGDPTDTQYF. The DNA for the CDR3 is TGTGCCAGCAGCGGCGATCCGACAGATACGCAGTATTTT.

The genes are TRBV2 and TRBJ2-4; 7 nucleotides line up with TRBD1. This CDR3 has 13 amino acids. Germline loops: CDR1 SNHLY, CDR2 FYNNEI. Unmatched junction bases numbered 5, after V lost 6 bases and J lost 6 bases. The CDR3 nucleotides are TGTGCCAGCAGGACCGGGACAGTAAACATTCAGTACTTC. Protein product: CASRTGTVNIQYF.

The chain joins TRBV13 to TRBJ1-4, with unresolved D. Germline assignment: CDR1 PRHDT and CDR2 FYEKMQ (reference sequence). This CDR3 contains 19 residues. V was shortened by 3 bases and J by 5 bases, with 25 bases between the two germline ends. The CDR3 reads CASSFRNFVLTVKNEKLFF. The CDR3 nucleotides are TGTGCCAGCAGCTTCCGAAACTTCGTATTGACGGTAAAGAATGAAAAACTGTTTTTT.

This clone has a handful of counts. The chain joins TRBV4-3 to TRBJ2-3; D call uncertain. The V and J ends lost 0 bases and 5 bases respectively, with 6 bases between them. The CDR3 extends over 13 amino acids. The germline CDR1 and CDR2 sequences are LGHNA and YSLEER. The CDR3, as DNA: TGCGCCAGCAGCCAAGATTGGGGAGATACGCAGTATTTT. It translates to CASSQDWGDTQYF.

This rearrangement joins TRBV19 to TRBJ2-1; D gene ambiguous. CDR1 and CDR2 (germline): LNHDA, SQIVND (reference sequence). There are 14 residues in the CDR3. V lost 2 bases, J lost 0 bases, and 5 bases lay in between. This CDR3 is CASSIQSSYNEQFF. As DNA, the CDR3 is TGTGCCAGTAGTATACAGAGCTCCTACAATGAGCAGTTCTTC.

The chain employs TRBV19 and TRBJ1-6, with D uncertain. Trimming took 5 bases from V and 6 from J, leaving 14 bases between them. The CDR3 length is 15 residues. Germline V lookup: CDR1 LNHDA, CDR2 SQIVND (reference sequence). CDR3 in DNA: TGTGCCAGTAGTTCAGGAGGGTCTCCTAATTCACCCCTCCACTTT. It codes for CASSSGGSPNSPLHF.

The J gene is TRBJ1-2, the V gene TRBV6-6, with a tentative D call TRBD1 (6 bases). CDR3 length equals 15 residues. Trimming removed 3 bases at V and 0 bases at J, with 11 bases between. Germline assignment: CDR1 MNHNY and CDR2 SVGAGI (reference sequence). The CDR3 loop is CASSYGGTTNYGYTF. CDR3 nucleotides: TGTGCCAGCAGTTATGGGGGGACAACTAACTATGGCTACACCTTC.

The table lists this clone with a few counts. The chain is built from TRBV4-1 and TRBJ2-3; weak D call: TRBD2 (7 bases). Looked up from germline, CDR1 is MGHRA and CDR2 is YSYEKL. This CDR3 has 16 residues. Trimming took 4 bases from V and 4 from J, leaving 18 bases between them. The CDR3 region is CASSLIKGDYSDTQYF. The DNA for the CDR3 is TGCGCCAGCAGCCTAATCAAGGGGGACTACTCAGATACGCAGTATTTT.

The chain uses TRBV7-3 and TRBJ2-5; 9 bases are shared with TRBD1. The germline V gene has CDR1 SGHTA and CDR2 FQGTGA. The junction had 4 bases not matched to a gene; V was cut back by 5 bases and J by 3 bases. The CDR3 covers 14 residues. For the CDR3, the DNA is TGTGCCAGCAGCCTGTGGACAGGGGAAGAGACCCAGTACTTC. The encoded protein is CASSLWTGEETQYF. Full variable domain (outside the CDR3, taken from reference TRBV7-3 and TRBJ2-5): GAGVSQTPSNKVTEKGKYVELRCDPISGHTALYWYRQSLGQGPEFLIYFQGTGAADDSGLPNDRFFAVRPEGSVSTLKIQRTERGDSAVYLCASSLWTGEETQYFGPGTRLLVL.

The CDR3 spells CASSRGLAYEQYF. DNA of the CDR3: TGTGCCAGCAGCCGGGGACTAGCTTACGAGCAGTACTTC. The chain uses TRBV4-2 and TRBJ2-7; 9 bases align to TRBD2. This CDR3 has 13 amino acids. The germline gives CDR1 LGHNA, CDR2 YNFKEQ. The trim removed 4 bases at V and 4 bases at J, leaving 2 bases unmatched.

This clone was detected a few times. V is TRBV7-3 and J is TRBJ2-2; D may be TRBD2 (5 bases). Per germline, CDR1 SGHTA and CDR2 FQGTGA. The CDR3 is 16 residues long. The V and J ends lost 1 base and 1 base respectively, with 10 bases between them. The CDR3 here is CASSLMRVGNTGELFF. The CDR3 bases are TGTGCCAGCAGCTTAATGAGGGTAGGGAACACCGGGGAGCTGTTTTTT.

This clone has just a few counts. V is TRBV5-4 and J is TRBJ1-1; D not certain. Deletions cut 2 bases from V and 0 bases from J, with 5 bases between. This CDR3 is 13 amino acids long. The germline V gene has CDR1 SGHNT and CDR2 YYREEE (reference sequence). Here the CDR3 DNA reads TGTGCCAGCAGCTTACTGATGAACACTGAAGCTTTCTTT. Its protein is CASSLLMNTEAFF.

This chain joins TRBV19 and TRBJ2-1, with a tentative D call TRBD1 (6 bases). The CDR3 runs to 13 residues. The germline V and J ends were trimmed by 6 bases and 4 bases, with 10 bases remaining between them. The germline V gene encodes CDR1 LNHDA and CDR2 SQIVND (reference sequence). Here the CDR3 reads CASRNTGYNEQFF. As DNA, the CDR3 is TGTGCCAGTAGAAATACAGGGTACAATGAGCAGTTCTTC.

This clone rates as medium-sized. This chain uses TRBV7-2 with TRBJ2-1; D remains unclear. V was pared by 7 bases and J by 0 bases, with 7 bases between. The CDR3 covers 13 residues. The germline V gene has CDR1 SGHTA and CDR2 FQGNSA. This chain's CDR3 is CASISGSYNEQFF. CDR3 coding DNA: TGTGCCAGCATTTCGGGCTCCTACAATGAGCAGTTCTTC.

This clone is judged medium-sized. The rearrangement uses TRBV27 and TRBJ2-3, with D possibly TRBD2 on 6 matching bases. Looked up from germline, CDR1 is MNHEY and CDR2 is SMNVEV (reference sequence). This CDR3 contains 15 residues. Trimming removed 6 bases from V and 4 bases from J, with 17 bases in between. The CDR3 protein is CASSHGGSSPDTQYF. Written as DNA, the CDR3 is TGTGCCAGCAGCCATGGGGGGAGTAGTCCAGATACGCAGTATTTT.

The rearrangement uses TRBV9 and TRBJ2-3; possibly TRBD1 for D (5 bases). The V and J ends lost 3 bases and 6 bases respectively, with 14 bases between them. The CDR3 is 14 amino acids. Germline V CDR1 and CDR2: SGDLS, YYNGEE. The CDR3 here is CASSAWGGADTQYF. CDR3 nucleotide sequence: TGTGCCAGCAGCGCCTGGGGTGGGGCCGATACGCAGTATTTT.

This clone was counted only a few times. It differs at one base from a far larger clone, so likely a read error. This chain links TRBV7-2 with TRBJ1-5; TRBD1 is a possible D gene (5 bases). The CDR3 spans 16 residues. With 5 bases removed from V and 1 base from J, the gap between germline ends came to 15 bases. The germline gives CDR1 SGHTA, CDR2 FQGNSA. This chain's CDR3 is CASSQGHRDSNQPQHF. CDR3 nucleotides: TGTGCCAGCAGCCAAGGGCACCGGGACAGCAATCAGCCCCAGCATTTT.

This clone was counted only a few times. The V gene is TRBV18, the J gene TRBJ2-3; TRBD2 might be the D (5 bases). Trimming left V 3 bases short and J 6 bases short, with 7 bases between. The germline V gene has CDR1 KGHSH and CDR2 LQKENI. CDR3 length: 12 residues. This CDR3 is CASSPGVDTQYF. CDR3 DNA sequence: TGTGCCAGCTCACCCGGGGTGGATACGCAGTATTTT. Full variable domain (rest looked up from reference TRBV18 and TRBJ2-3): NAGVMQNPRHLVRRRGQEARLRCSPMKGHSHVYWYRQLPEEGLKFMVYLQKENIIDESGMPKERFSAEFPKEGPSILRIQQVVRGDSAAYFCASSPGVDTQYFGPGTRLTVL.

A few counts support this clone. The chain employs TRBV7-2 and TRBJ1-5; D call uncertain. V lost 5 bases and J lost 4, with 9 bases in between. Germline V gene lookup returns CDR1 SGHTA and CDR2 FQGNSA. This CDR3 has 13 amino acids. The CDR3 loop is CASSQSGNQPQHF. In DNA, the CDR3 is TGTGCCAGCAGCCAGTCTGGTAATCAGCCCCAGCATTTT.